Listed here are 6 T cell receptor beta chains from one sample, sequenced in a study of cytomegalovirus exposure and HLA in healthy donors. PCR used 60 Vbeta primers and 13 Jbeta primers. The table came from immunoSEQ multiplex PCR; TCRdb's copy has only in-frame clones and leaves some out. The sample consists of around 150,000 clones, less than 90% of them appearing once. Sequences were obtained from PBMCs. These receptors came from a boy aged 2 to 10 in good health and CMV-seronegative.

This clone was observed a few times. The V call is TRBV12-5, the J call TRBJ2-1; TRBD1 might be the D (5 bases). Germline V gene sequence: CDR1 LGHNT, CDR2 FRNRAP. The V gene lost 6 bases and the J gene lost 10 bases, with 10 bases spanning the gap. The length of the CDR3 is 11 residues. CDR3: CASGLTEEQFF. For the CDR3, the DNA is TGTGCTAGTGGACTGACAGAGGAGCAGTTCTTC.

This chain joins TRBV14 and TRBJ2-7; 8 nucleotides line up with TRBD1. Germline lookup yields CDR1 SGHDN and CDR2 FVKESK. J gave up 3 bases and V 1 base, and 8 bases lay outside the gene matches. This CDR3 has 16 amino acids. The CDR3 loop reads CASSQGPRTGNYEQYF. The CDR3 DNA reads TGTGCCAGCAGCCAAGGTCCCAGGACAGGGAACTACGAGCAGTACTTC.

The chain joins TRBV19 to TRBJ1-5; tentatively, D is TRBD1 (5 bases). Trimming removed 5 bases from V and 3 bases from J, with 17 bases in between. Germline CDR1 LNHDA, CDR2 SQIVND (reference sequence). The CDR3 runs to 16 residues. CDR3 nucleotides: TGTGCCAGTAGTTCTCGGACAATTAAGATCAATCAGCCCCAGCATTTT. Protein product: CASSSRTIKINQPQHF.

This clone was recorded a few times. V gene TRBV7-3 combines with J gene TRBJ2-3; D is uncertain. Looked up from germline, CDR1 is SGHTA and CDR2 is FQGTGA. The V gene lost 2 bases and the J gene lost 1 base, with 4 bases spanning the gap. This CDR3 spans 13 amino acids. The CDR3 bases are TGTGCCAGCAGCTTACAGGGCACAGATACGCAGTATTTT. The encoded protein is CASSLQGTDTQYF.

The chain is built from TRBV18 and TRBJ2-7; no definite D call. Germline V lookup: CDR1 KGHSH, CDR2 LQKENI. V shed 3 bases and J shed 4 bases, with 7 bases lying between them. CDR3 size: 12 residues. The CDR3 sequence is CASSPGQYEQYF. In DNA, the CDR3 is TGTGCCAGCTCACCTGGCCAGTACGAGCAGTACTTC.

With respect to this clone: One end of the junction varies from germline; a read error may be responsible. This CDR3 is also generated by other DNA sequences in the sample. This chain uses TRBV6-6 with TRBJ2-5; D might be TRBD2 (5 bases). The CDR3 totals 13 residues. Germline CDR1 reads MNHNY; CDR2 reads SVGAGI (reference sequence). The CDR3 DNA sequence: TGTGCCTGCAGTGCGACGGGGCAAGAGACCCAGTACTTC. Encoded protein: CACSATGQETQYF.